This TCR beta chain was found in a study of T cell repertoires in cytomegalovirus infection. Study-wide findings and caveats: Accumulated public TCR beta family frequency recognized individuals carrying CMV together with the relevant HLA. Dominant in the ex vivo response were TCR beta clonotypes restricted by HLA-C and specific for CMV.

Each CDR3 protein gets one entry after TCRdb re-called the reads with MiXCR. Here the sample spans roughly 990,000 distinct CDR3 sequences, less than 40% being singletons. Trimming shortened V by 0 bases and J by 10 bases, and 25 bases separated the two germline ends. CDR3 size: 18 residues. From germline, CDR1 is SGHVS and CDR2 FQNEAQ. Details on this clonotype: The target antigen is unknown.

The chain joins TRBV7-8 to TRBJ1-5, with D possibly matching TRBD1 (6 bases). The source of this sequence is a human donor in good health (CMV status not recorded). Some clones in this sample may be carry-over from other donors' samples. This material consisted of cultured CD8+ T cells from PBMCs, taken from culture after CMV antigen stimulation. This CDR3 is CASSLARDRSWGYEPQHF. The CDR3 DNA reads as TGTGCCAGCAGCTTAGCCCGTGACAGGTCGTGGGGGTACGAACCCCAGCATTTT.